This record covers a single T cell receptor (beta chain). Germline CDR1 reads LNHNV; CDR2 reads YYDKDF (reference sequence). The CDR3 is 16 residues long. The V gene lost 3 bases and the J gene lost 0 bases, with 11 bases spanning the gap. Using immunoSEQ multiplex PCR, the repertoire was profiled, and TCRdb retains in-frame clones only, with some absent. Of tens of thousands of clones listed, 90% to 95% were seen once; the top ten hold approximately 0.15%. These data belong to a study of regulatory and conventional T cells in RAG deficiency. The sorted conventional CD4+ T cells were CD25-low and CD127-high, with genomic DNA sequenced. The data were also submitted as part of a second study, on regulatory T cells. Per that paper: The primer mix had 52 TRBV and 13 TRBJ primers.

The TCR was taken from a human donor in good health. The source material was CD25- CD4+ T cells sorted from blood. The chain couples TRBV15 to TRBJ2-2, with a possible D match to TRBD1 (6 bases). In DNA, the CDR3 is TGTGCCACCAGCAGCGCCGGGACAACGAACACCGGGGAGCTGTTTTTT. This translates into CATSSAGTTNTGELFF.